These 23 T cell receptor beta chains originate from one sample sequenced in a study of cytomegalovirus exposure and HLA in healthy donors. Data came from immunoSEQ multiplex PCR; TCRdb stores just in-frame clones and leaves some out. This table has roughly 270,000 clones, over 75% appearing once. Specimen: PBMCs. These receptors all come from a woman under 30 in good health and CMV-seronegative.

The chain recombines TRBV5-6 with TRBJ1-2; no reliable D call. CDR3 length equals 14 residues. Trimming removed 0 bases from V and 4 bases from J, with 10 bases in between. Germline CDR1 SGHDT, CDR2 YYEEEE. CDR3: CASSLAGVGYGYTF. CDR3 nucleotide sequence: TGTGCCAGCAGCTTGGCCGGGGTTGGCTATGGCTACACCTTC. The full variable domain, with the rest looked up from reference TRBV5-6 and TRBJ1-2, is DAGVTQSPTHLIKTRGQQVTLRCSPKSGHDTVSWYQQALGQGPQFIFQYYEEEERQRGNFPDRFSGHQFPNYSSELNVNALLLGDSALYLCASSLAGVGYGYTFGSGTRLTVV.

The genes are TRBV10-2 and TRBJ2-3; 9 nucleotides line up with TRBD2. Per the germline V gene, CDR1 is WSHSY and CDR2 is SAAADI. The length of the CDR3 is 14 residues. V trimming: 9 bases; J trimming: 3 bases; junction bases outside the gene matches: 7. The CDR3 DNA follows: TGCGCCAGGGGGCCGGGACTAGCTACAGATACGCAGTATTTT. Translation gives CARGPGLATDTQYF.

This chain links TRBV5-1 with TRBJ2-5; maybe TRBD1 (6 bases). CDR1 SGHRS and CDR2 YFSETQ come from the germline V gene. The CDR3 runs to 13 residues. Trimming took off 3 bases at V and 5 bases at J, with 11 bases between the two ends. The CDR3 DNA is TGCGCCAGCAGCTCAATTACAGGGGAGACCCAGTACTTC. Its protein is CASSSITGETQYF. The whole variable domain, filled in from reference TRBV5-1 and TRBJ2-5, reads KAGVTQTPRYLIKTRGQQVTLSCSPISGHRSVSWYQQTPGQGLQFLFEYFSETQRNKGNFPGRFSGRQFSNSRSEMNVSTLELGDSALYLCASSSITGETQYFGPGTRLLVL.

The chain couples TRBV9 to TRBJ2-1; no reliable D call. Germline values: CDR1 SGDLS, CDR2 YYNGEE. The CDR3 runs 13 residues. The ends were cut back, 0 bases at V and 7 bases at J, with 8 bases in the middle. For the CDR3, the DNA is TGTGCCAGCAGCGTAGCTCCCGTTAATGAGCAGTTCTTC. This sequence encodes CASSVAPVNEQFF.

This clone was seen a few times. The chain uses TRBV28 and TRBJ2-7, with D possibly being TRBD1 (6 bases). The V end was cut by 5 bases, the J end by 2 bases, with 13 bases between. The germline V gene encodes CDR1 MDHEN and CDR2 SYDVKM. This CDR3 has 14 residues. DNA for the CDR3: TGTGCCAGCAGTATACGGACAGCCACCTACGAGCAGTACTTC. The encoded protein is CASSIRTATYEQYF.

This clone was picked up one time. The chain links TRBV6-4 to TRBJ2-3; 7 bases are a match to TRBD2. The CDR3 length is 14 residues. Losses at the gene ends were 2 bases for V and 1 base for J; bases not matched to a gene: 0. In germline, CDR1 is MRHNA, CDR2 SNTAGT. The CDR3 sequence is CASSDREGTDTQYF. The CDR3 DNA reads as TGTGCCAGCAGTGACCGGGAGGGCACAGATACGCAGTATTTT.

The CDR3 spells CASSLGTRAEKLFF. The DNA of the CDR3 is TGCGCCAGCAGCTTGGGGACAAGGGCTGAAAAACTGTTTTTT. The rearrangement links TRBV5-1 to TRBJ1-4; perhaps TRBD1 as D (5 bases). Germline CDR1 is SGHRS and CDR2 is YFSETQ. Trimming took off 0 bases at V and 7 bases at J, with 10 bases between the two ends. CDR3 size: 14 residues.

This chain connects TRBV19 to TRBJ2-1; 8 nucleotides match TRBD2. J gave up 9 bases and V 6 bases, and 4 bases lay outside the gene matches. The CDR3 totals 12 residues. The germline V gene has CDR1 LNHDA and CDR2 SQIVND (reference sequence). CDR3: CASSGTRGEQFF. CDR3 DNA: TGTGCCAGTAGCGGGACTAGGGGTGAGCAGTTCTTC. Full variable domain (missing parts from reference TRBV19 and TRBJ2-1): DGGITQSPKYLFRKEGQNVTLSCEQNLNHDAMYWYRQDPGQGLRLIYYSQIVNDFQKGDIAEGYSVSREKKESFPLTVTSAQKNPTAFYLCASSGTRGEQFFGPGTRLTVL.

This clone turned up a few times. The genes are TRBV6-1 and TRBJ1-5, with D tentatively TRBD1 (5 bases). CDR1 MNHNS and CDR2 SASEGT come from the germline V gene. Trimming removed 0 bases from V and 4 bases from J, with 13 bases in between. The CDR3 totals 16 residues. CDR3 in DNA: TGTGCCAGCAGTGAAGCGTTAGGGAACAGGAATCAGCCCCAGCATTTT. It codes for CASSEALGNRNQPQHF.

The chain uses TRBV2 and TRBJ2-5; 9 positions agree with TRBD1. This CDR3 is built from 14 residues. CDR1 is SNHLY and CDR2 is FYNNEI in the germline V gene. V trimming: 8 bases; J trimming: 5 bases; junction bases outside the gene matches: 9. The CDR3 loop reads CASRQQGARETQYF. CDR3 coding DNA: TGTGCCAGCCGGCAACAGGGGGCAAGGGAGACCCAGTACTTC.

This clone was observed a few times. V and J are TRBV10-3 and TRBJ1-1; a possible D gene is TRBD1 (5 bases). This CDR3 region has 13 residues. V was cut by 2 bases and J by 1 base, with 5 bases left in between. Germline CDR1 is ENHRY and CDR2 is SYGVKD. The CDR3 loop reads CAISETGNTEAFF. CDR3 sequence (DNA): TGTGCCATCAGTGAGACAGGGAACACTGAAGCTTTCTTT.

CDR3 DNA: TGTGCCAGCAGTCCCCGGGACAGGGAAATCTACGAGCAGTACTTC. This sequence encodes CASSPRDREIYEQYF. The chain is built from TRBV28 and TRBJ2-7; 9 positions agree with TRBD1. CDR1 and CDR2 (germline): MDHEN, SYDVKM. The J segment lost 3 bases and the V segment lost 5 bases, leaving 8 bases of the junction unmatched. The CDR3 runs 15 residues.

The V and J genes are TRBV6-6 and TRBJ1-2; tentatively, D is TRBD1 (6 bases). Germline lookup yields CDR1 MNHNY and CDR2 SVGAGI (reference sequence). V was pared by 2 bases and J by 4 bases, with 17 bases between. The CDR3 covers 16 residues. The DNA of the CDR3 is TGTGCCAGCAGTTACGGCCCGACAGGCGCTTCCTATGGCTACACCTTC. The encoded protein is CASSYGPTGASYGYTF.

V gene TRBV7-6 combines with J gene TRBJ2-2; TRBD1 is a possible D gene (6 bases). V gave up 5 bases and J gave up 6 bases, with 16 bases separating them. Per germline, CDR1 SGHVS and CDR2 FNYEAQ. The CDR3 is made up of 15 amino acids. The CDR3 reads CASSPPGQLAGELFF. CDR3 nucleotides: TGTGCCAGCAGCCCGCCGGGACAATTAGCCGGGGAGCTGTTTTTT.

This clone was observed a single time. This chain's CDR3 is CASRDRGRLSEKLFF. The CDR3 coding sequence is TGTGCCAGCCGGGACAGGGGAAGATTGAGTGAAAAACTGTTTTTT. This chain links TRBV2 with TRBJ1-4; TRBD1 agrees at 10 bases. The CDR3 runs to 15 residues. Unmatched junction bases numbered 10, after V lost 8 bases and J lost 7 bases. The V gene's germline CDR1 is SNHLY and CDR2 FYNNEI.

As regards this clone: The same CDR3 arises from other DNA sequences in this sample as well. The genes are TRBV28 and TRBJ2-3; no reliable D call. Trimming stripped 4 bases from V and 3 bases from J, with 5 bases between. This CDR3 is 12 amino acids long. From germline, CDR1 is MDHEN and CDR2 SYDVKM. DNA of the CDR3: TGTGCCAGCAGTTCTAGAACAGATACGCAGTATTTT. Translating it yields CASSSRTDTQYF.

The chain couples TRBV28 to TRBJ2-1; 10 nucleotides align to TRBD2. The trim removed 6 bases at V and 1 base at J, leaving 12 bases unmatched. The CDR3 loop spans 18 amino acids. Per the germline V gene, CDR1 is MDHEN and CDR2 is SYDVKM. The CDR3 bases are TGTGCCAGCAGCCGGGCTAGCGGGAGAGGTGGGTCCTACAATGAGCAGTTCTTC. This translates into CASSRASGRGGSYNEQFF.

J is TRBJ1-2 and V is TRBV5-1; D not certain. With 4 bases removed from V and 8 bases from J, the gap between germline ends came to 18 bases. Germline V gene lookup returns CDR1 SGHRS and CDR2 YFSETQ. The CDR3 consists of 14 residues. CDR3 sequence reads: CASSPINEREGYTF. The CDR3 region has the DNA TGCGCCAGCAGCCCAATCAACGAAAGGGAGGGCTACACCTTC.

This chain connects TRBV7-8 to TRBJ2-7, with 12 bases aligning to TRBD2. The CDR3 sequence is 14 residues long. The ends lost 5 bases at V and 8 bases at J; junction bases unmatched: 7. Germline CDR1 SGHVS, CDR2 FQNEAQ. DNA of the CDR3: TGTGCCAGCAGCCCAAGACTAGCGGGAGTCAAGCAGTACTTC. Translation gives CASSPRLAGVKQYF. Full variable domain (rest looked up from reference TRBV7-8 and TRBJ2-7): GAGVSQSPRYKVAKRGQDVALRCDPISGHVSLFWYQQALGQGPEFLTYFQNEAQLDKSGLPSDRFFAERPEGSVSTLKIQRTQQEDSAVYLCASSPRLAGVKQYFGPGTRLTVT.

This rearrangement joins TRBV4-2 to TRBJ2-5, with unresolved D. Trimming cost V 0 bases and J 1 base, with 9 bases left between them. Germline V CDR1 and CDR2: LGHNA, YNFKEQ. This CDR3 contains 15 residues. CDR3 loop: CASSQDFSGQETQYF. Written as DNA, the CDR3 is TGTGCCAGCAGCCAAGATTTCTCAGGCCAAGAGACCCAGTACTTC.

V and J are TRBV7-6 and TRBJ1-6; 7 nucleotides align to TRBD1. The CDR3 sequence is 17 residues long. The V gene end was trimmed by 1 base and the J gene end by 6 bases; junction bases not matched to a gene: 9. Per the germline V gene, CDR1 is SGHVS and CDR2 is FNYEAQ. The CDR3 is CASSLDLRGNGNSPLHF. The CDR3 nucleotides read TGTGCCAGCAGCTTAGATCTCAGGGGGAATGGTAATTCACCCCTCCACTTT.

This chain joins TRBV7-3 and TRBJ2-6; D perhaps matches TRBD1 (6 bases). CDR3 size: 14 residues. The V and J ends lost 7 bases and 2 bases respectively, with 9 bases between them. Germline V CDR1 and CDR2: SGHTA, FQGTGA. The CDR3 nucleotides read TGTGCCAGCACCCCAGGGGCTGGGGCCAACGTCCTGACTTTC. Its translation is CASTPGAGANVLTF. Variable domain in full (rest from reference TRBV7-3 and TRBJ2-6): GAGVSQTPSNKVTEKGKYVELRCDPISGHTALYWYRQSLGQGPEFLIYFQGTGAADDSGLPNDRFFAVRPEGSVSTLKIQRTERGDSAVYLCASTPGAGANVLTFGAGSRLTVL.

A single count supports this clone. The V gene is TRBV7-3, the J gene TRBJ2-2, with D possibly matching TRBD2 (5 bases). Trimming shortened V by 3 bases and J by 0 bases, and 5 bases separated the two germline ends. The CDR3 contains 14 residues. Germline V lookup: CDR1 SGHTA, CDR2 FQGTGA. CDR3 sequence (DNA): TGTGCCAGCAGCTTCGGGACGAACACCGGGGAGCTGTTTTTT. The encoded protein is CASSFGTNTGELFF.